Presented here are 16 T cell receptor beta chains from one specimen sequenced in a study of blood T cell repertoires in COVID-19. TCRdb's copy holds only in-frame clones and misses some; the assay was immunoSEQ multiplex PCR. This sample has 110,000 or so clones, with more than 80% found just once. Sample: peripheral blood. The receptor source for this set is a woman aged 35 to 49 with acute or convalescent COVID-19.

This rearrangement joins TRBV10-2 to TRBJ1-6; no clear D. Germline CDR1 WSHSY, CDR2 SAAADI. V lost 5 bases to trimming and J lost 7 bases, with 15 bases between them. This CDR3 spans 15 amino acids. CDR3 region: CASSSVGEGNSPLHF. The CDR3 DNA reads TGCGCCAGCAGTTCGGTCGGGGAGGGAAATTCACCCCTCCACTTT.

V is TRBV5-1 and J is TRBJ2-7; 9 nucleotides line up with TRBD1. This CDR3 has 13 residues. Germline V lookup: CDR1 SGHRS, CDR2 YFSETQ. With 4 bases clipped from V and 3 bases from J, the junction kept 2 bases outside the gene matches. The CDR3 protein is CASSRGQGYEQYF. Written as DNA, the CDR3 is TGCGCCAGCAGCCGGGGACAGGGCTACGAGCAGTACTTC.

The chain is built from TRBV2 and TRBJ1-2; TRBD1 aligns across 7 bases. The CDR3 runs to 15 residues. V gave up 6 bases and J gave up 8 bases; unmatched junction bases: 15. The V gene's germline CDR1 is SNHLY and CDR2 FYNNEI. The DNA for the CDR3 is TGTGCCAGCAGCCGCTCCCCTACAGGGGTCGAGGGCTACACCTTC. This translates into CASSRSPTGVEGYTF.

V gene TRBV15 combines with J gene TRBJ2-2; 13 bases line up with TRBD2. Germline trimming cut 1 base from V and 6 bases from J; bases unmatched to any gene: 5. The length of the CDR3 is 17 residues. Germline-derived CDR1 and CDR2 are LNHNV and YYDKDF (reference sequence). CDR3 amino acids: CATSRAELAGGSGELFF. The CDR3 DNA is TGTGCCACCAGCAGAGCCGAACTAGCGGGGGGGTCCGGGGAGCTGTTTTTT. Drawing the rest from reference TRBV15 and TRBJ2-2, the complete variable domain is DAMVIQNPRYQVTQFGKPVTLSCSQTLNHNVMYWYQQKSSQAPKLLFHYYDKDFNNEADTPDNFQSRRPNTSFCFLDIRSPGLGDTAMYLCATSRAELAGGSGELFFGEGSRLTVL.

The CDR3 spells CASSVGQVGRGSPLHF. The CDR3, as DNA: TGTGCCAGCAGCGTGGGACAGGTGGGCCGGGGGTCACCCCTCCACTTT. The chain employs TRBV9 and TRBJ1-6; TRBD1 agrees at 8 bases. This CDR3 region has 16 residues. With 2 bases clipped from V and 10 bases from J, the junction kept 11 bases outside the gene matches. The V gene's germline CDR1 is SGDLS and CDR2 YYNGEE.

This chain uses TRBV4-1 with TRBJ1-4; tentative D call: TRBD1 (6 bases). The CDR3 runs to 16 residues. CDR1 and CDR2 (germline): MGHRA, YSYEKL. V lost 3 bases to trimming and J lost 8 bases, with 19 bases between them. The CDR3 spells CASSQPFTGPREKLFF. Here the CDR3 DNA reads TGCGCCAGCAGCCAGCCGTTTACAGGGCCACGGGAAAAACTGTTTTTT.

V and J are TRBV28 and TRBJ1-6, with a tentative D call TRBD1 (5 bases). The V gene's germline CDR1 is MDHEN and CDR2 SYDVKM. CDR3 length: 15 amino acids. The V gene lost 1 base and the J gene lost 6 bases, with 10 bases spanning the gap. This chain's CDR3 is CASSLYRGSNSPLHF. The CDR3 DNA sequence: TGTGCCAGCAGTTTATACCGGGGGAGTAATTCACCCCTCCACTTT.

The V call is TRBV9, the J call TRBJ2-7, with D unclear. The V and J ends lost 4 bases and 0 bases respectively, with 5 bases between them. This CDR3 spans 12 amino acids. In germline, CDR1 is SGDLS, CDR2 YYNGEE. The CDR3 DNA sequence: TGTGCCAGCAGCTCAGACTCCTACGAGCAGTACTTC. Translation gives CASSSDSYEQYF.

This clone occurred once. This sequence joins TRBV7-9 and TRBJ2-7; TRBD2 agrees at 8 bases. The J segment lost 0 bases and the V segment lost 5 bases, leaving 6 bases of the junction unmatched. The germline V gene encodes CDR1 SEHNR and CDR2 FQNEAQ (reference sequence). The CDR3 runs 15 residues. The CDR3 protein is CASSPTAGGSYEQYF. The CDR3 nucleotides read TGTGCCAGCAGCCCCACGGCGGGGGGCTCCTACGAGCAGTACTTC.

CDR3 nucleotides: TGTGCCAGCAGCGTAGGGCAGGGTTTCTCTGGAAACACCATATATTTT. The encoded protein is CASSVGQGFSGNTIYF. The rearrangement joins TRBV9 to TRBJ1-3, with a tentative D call TRBD1 (5 bases). Germline V gene sequence: CDR1 SGDLS, CDR2 YYNGEE. Trimming removed 0 bases at V and 0 bases at J, with 10 bases between. CDR3 length equals 16 residues.

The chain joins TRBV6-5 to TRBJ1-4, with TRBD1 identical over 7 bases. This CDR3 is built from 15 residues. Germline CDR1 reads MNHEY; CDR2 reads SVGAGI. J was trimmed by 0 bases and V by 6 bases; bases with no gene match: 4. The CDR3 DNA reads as TGTGCCAGCAGGGCAGGGGGTGCAACTAATGAAAAACTGTTTTTT. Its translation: CASRAGGATNEKLFF.

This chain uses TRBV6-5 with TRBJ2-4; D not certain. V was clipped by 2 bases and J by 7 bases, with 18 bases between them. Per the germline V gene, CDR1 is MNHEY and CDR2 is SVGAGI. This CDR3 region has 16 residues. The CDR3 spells CASSYGKASKENIQYF. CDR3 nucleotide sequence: TGTGCCAGCAGTTACGGCAAGGCCTCAAAGGAGAACATTCAGTACTTC.

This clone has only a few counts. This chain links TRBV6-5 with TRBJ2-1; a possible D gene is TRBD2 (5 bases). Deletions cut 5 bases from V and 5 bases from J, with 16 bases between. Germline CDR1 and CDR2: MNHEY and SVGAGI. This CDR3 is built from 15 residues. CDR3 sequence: CASSPANDGNNEQFF. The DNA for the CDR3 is TGTGCCAGCAGTCCTGCTAACGACGGGAACAATGAGCAGTTCTTC.

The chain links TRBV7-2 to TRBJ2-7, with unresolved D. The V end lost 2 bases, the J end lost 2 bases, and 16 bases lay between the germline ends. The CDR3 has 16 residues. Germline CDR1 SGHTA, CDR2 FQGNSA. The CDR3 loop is CASSLSGSPPTYEQYF. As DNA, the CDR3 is TGTGCCAGCAGCTTATCAGGCTCACCTCCGACCTACGAGCAGTACTTC.

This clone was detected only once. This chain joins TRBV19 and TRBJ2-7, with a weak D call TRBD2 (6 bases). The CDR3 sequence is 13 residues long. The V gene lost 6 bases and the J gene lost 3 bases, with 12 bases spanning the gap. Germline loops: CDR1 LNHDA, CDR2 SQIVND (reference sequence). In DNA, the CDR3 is TGTGCCAGTAGGGCGGGGTCCATCTACGAGCAGTACTTC. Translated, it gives CASRAGSIYEQYF.

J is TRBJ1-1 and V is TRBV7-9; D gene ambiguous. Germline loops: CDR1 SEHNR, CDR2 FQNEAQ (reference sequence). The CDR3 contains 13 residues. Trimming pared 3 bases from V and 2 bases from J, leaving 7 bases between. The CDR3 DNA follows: TGTGCCAGCAGCTTGCGGGGTAACACTGAAGCTTTCTTT. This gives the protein CASSLRGNTEAFF.